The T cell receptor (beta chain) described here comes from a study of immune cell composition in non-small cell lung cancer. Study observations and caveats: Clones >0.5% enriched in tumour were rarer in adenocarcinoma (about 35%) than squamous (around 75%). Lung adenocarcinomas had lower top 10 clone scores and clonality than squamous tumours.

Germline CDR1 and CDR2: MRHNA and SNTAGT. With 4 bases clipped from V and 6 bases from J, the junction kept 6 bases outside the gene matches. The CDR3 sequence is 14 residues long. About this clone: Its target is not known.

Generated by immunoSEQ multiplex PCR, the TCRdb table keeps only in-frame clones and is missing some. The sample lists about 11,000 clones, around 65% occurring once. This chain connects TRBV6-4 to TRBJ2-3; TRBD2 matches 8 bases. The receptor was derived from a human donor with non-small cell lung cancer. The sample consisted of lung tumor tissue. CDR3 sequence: CASSVAGGADTQYF. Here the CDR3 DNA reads TGTGCCAGCAGTGTTGCGGGAGGTGCGGATACGCAGTATTTT.